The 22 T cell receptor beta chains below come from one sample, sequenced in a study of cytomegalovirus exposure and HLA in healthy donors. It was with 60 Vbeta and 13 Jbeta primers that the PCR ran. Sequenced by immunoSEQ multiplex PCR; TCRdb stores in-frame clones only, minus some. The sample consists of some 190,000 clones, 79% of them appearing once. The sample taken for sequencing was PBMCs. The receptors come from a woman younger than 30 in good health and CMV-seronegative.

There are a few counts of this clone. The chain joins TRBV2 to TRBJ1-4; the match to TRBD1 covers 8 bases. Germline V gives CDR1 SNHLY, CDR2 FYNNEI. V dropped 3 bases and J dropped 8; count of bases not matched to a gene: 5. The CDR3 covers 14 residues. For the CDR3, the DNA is TGTGCCAGCAGTGATGACAGGGGTCGAGAAAAACTGTTTTTT. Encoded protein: CASSDDRGREKLFF.

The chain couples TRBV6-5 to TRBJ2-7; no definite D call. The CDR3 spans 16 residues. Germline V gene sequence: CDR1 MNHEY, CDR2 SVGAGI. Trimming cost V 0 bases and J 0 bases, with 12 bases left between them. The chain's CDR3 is CASSYSISRNSYEQYF. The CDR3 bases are TGTGCCAGCAGTTACTCGATTTCCAGGAACTCCTACGAGCAGTACTTC.

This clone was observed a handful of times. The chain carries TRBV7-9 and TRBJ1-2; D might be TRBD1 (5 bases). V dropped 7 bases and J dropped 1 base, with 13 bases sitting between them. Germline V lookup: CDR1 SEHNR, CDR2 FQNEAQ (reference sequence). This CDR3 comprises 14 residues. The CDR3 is CASTLDSLNYGYTF. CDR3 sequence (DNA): TGTGCCAGCACCCTAGACAGCCTTAACTATGGCTACACCTTC.

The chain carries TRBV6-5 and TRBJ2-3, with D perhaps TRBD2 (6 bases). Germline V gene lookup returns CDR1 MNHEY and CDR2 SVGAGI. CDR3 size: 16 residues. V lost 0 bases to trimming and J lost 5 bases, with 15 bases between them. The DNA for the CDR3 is TGTGCCAGCAGTTACTCGAAAGGCGGGATGGGAGATACGCAGTATTTT. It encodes CASSYSKGGMGDTQYF.

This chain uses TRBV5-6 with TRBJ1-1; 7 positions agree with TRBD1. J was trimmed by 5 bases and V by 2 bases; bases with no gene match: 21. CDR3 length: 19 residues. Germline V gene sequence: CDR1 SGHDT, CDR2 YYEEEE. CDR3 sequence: CASSFTTGRQGKAKTEAFF. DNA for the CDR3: TGTGCCAGCAGCTTTACTACCGGAAGACAGGGAAAGGCTAAGACTGAAGCTTTCTTT.

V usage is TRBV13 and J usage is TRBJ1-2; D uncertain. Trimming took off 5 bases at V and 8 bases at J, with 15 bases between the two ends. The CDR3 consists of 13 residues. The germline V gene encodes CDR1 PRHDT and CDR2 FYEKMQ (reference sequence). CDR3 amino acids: CASSPLGPSGYTF. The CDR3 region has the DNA TGTGCCAGCAGCCCCTTGGGCCCATCAGGCTACACCTTC.

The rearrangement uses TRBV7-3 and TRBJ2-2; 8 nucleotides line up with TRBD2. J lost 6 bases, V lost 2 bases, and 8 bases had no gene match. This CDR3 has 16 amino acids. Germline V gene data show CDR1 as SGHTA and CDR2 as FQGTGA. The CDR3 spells CASSLLPGGLAGELFF. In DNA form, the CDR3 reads TGTGCCAGCAGCTTATTACCGGGAGGGCTGGCCGGGGAGCTGTTTTTT.

The DNA for the CDR3 is TGTGCCAGCAGCTCGACGCAGGGGAAAGGTCCCATCTACGAGCAGTACTTC. Translating gives CASSSTQGKGPIYEQYF. The V call is TRBV9, the J call TRBJ2-7; TRBD1 might be the D (6 bases). CDR3 length equals 17 residues. Germline-derived CDR1 and CDR2 are SGDLS and YYNGEE. The V end was cut by 4 bases, the J end by 3 bases, with 23 bases between.

The CDR3 protein is CASSRERSDLSGGSTDTQYF. The CDR3 nucleotides are TGCGCCAGCAGCAGGGAACGGTCCGATTTAAGCGGGGGCAGCACAGATACGCAGTATTTT. The V and J genes are TRBV5-1 and TRBJ2-3; 8 bases fit TRBD2. The germline gives CDR1 SGHRS, CDR2 YFSETQ. V lost 4 bases to trimming and J lost 0 bases; unmatched junction nucleotides: 19. The CDR3 sequence is 20 residues long.

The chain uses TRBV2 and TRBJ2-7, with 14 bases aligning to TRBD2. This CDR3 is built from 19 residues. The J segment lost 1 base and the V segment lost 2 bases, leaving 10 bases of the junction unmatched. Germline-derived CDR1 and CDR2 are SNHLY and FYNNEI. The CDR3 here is CASSESSWTSGRSSYEQYF. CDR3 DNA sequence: TGTGCCAGCAGTGAATCGTCGTGGACTAGCGGGAGGAGTTCCTACGAGCAGTACTTC. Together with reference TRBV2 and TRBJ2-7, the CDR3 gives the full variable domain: EPEVTQTPSHQVTQMGQEVILRCVPISNHLYFYWYRQILGQKVEFLVSFYNNEISEKSEIFDDQFSVERPDGSNFTLKIRSTKLEDSAMYFCASSESSWTSGRSSYEQYFGPGTRLTVT.

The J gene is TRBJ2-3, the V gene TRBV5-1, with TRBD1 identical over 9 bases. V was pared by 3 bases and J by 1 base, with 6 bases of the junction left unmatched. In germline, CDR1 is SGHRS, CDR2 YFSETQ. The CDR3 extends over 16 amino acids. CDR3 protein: CASSYGRTGGTDTQYF. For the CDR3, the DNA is TGCGCCAGCAGCTACGGGCGGACAGGGGGCACAGATACGCAGTATTTT.

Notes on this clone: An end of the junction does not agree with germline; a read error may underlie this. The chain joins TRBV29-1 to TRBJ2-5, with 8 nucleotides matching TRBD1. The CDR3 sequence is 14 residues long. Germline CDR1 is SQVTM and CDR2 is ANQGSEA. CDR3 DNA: TGCAGCGCCGACCGGGACAGGTCGCAAGAGGCCCAGTACTTC. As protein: CSADRDRSQEAQYF.

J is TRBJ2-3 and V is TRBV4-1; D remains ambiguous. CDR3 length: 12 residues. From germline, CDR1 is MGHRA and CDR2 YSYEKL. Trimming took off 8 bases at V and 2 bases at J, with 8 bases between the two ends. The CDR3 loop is CASSPNTDTQYF. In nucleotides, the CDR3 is TGCGCCAGCTCCCCAAACACAGATACGCAGTATTTT.

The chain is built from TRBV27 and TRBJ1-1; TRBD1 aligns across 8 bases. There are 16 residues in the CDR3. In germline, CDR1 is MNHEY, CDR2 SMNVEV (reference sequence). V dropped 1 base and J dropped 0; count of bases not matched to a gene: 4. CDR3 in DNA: TGTGCCAGCAGTTTATTCGGGACAGGCATGAACACTGAAGCTTTCTTT. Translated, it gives CASSLFGTGMNTEAFF.

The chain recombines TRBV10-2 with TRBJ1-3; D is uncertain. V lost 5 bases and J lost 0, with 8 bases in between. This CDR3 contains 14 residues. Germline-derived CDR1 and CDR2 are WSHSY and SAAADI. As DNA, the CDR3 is TGCGCCAGCAGTCTGTCGGTCTCTGGAAACACCATATATTTT. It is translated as CASSLSVSGNTIYF.

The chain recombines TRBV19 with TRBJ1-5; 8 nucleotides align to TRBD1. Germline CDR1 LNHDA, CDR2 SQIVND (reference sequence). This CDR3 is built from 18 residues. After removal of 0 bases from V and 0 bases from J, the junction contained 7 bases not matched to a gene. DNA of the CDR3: TGTGCCAGTAGTATAGAGGCCAGGGGGCCGGGTAGCAATCAGCCCCAGCATTTT. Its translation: CASSIEARGPGSNQPQHF.

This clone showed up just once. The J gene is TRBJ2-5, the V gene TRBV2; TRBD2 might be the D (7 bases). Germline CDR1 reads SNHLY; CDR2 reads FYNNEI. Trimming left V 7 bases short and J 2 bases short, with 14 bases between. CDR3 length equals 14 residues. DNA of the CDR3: TGTGCCAGCAATAGGAGGGGGGGACAAGAGACCCAGTACTTC. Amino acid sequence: CASNRRGGQETQYF.

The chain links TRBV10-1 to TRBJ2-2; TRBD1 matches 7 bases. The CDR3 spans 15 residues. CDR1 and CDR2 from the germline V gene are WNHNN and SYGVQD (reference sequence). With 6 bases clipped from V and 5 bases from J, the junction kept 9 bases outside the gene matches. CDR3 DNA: TGCGCCAGCAGCCCCGGAGTACAGGGGACCGGGGAGCTGTTTTTT. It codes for CASSPGVQGTGELFF.

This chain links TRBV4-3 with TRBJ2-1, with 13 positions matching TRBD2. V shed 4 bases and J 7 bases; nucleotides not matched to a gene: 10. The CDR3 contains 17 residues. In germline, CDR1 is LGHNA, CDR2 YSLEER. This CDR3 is CASSLTRLAGGGNEQFF. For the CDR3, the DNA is TGCGCCAGCAGCCTAACGAGACTAGCGGGAGGTGGAAATGAGCAGTTCTTC.

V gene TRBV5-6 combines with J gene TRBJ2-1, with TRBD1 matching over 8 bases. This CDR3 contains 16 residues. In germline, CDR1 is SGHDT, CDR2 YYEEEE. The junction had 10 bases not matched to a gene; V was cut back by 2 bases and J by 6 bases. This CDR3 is CASSFYRAGGRNEQFF. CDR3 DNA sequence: TGTGCCAGCAGCTTCTATCGCGCAGGGGGCCGCAATGAGCAGTTCTTC.

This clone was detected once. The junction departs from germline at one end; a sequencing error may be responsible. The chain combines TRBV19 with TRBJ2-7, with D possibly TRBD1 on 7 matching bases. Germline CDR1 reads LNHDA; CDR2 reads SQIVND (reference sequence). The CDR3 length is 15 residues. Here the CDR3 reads CTSSRYGGTDNEQYF. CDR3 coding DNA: TGTACCAGTAGCCGGTACGGCGGGACAGACAACGAGCAGTACTTC.

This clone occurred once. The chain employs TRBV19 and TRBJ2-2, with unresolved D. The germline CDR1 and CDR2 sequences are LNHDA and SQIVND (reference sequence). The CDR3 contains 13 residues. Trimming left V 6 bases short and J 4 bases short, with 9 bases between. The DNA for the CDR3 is TGTGCCAGTAGGGGCACATCCACCGGGGAGCTGTTTTTT. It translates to CASRGTSTGELFF.